This entry is about one TCR beta chain. The repertoire was sequenced with immunoSEQ multiplex PCR; TCRdb's copy has only in-frame clones and lacks some. The table records 70,000 to 85,000 clones, nearly 95% of them present only once. The CDR3 is made up of 15 amino acids. V dropped 0 bases and J dropped 0 bases, with 7 bases sitting between them. Germline V CDR1 and CDR2: SGDLS, YYNGEE. The sample originates from a study of OX40 agonist ivuxolimab in advanced cancers. This receptor was identified in an adult with an advanced solid tumor such as melanoma, head and neck, liver or kidney cancer. The chain is built from TRBV9 and TRBJ1-3; TRBD1 might be the D (5 bases). This specimen consisted of CD4+ or CD8+ T cells sorted from blood, obtained in a trial of the OX40 agonist ivuxolimab. As DNA, the CDR3 is TGTGCCAGCAGCGTAGAGGGGTTCTCTGGAAACACCATATATTTT. Translated, it gives CASSVEGFSGNTIYF.